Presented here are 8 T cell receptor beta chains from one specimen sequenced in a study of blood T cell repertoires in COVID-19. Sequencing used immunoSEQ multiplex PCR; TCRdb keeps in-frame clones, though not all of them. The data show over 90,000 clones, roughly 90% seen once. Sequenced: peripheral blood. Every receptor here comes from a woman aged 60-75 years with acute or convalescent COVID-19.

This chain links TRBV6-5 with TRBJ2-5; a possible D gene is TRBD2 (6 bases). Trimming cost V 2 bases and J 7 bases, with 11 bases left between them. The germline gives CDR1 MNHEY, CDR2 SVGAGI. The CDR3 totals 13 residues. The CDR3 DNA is TGTGCCAGCAGTTACAACGGGGAGGCGACCCAGTACTTC. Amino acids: CASSYNGEATQYF.

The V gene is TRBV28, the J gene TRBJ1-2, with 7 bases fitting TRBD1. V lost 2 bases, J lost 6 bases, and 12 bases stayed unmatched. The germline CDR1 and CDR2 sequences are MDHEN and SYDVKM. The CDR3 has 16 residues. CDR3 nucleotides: TGTGCCAGCAGTTTACTACAGGGGATACCGAGGGATGGCTACACCTTC. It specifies CASSLLQGIPRDGYTF.

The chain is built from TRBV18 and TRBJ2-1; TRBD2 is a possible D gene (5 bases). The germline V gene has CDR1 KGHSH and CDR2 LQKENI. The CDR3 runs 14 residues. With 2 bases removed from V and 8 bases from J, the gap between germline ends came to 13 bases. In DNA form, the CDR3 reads TGTGCCAGCTCACCAGGACTCGATGGCTATGAGCAGTTCTTC. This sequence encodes CASSPGLDGYEQFF.

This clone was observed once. Here the CDR3 reads CAIHTNTEAFF. CDR3 nucleotides: TGTGCCATCCACACGAACACTGAAGCTTTCTTT. The rearrangement uses TRBV28 and TRBJ1-1; D gene ambiguous. Trimming took 10 bases from V and 1 from J, leaving 7 bases between them. From germline, CDR1 is MDHEN and CDR2 SYDVKM. The CDR3 has 11 amino acids.

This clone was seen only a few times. CDR3 amino acids: CASSTHARGWEKLFF. In DNA form, the CDR3 reads TGTGCCAGCAGTACTCACGCCAGGGGATGGGAAAAACTGTTTTTT. The rearrangement uses TRBV28 and TRBJ1-4; maybe TRBD1 (6 bases). V was trimmed by 5 bases and J by 8 bases, leaving 18 bases between them. Looked up from germline, CDR1 is MDHEN and CDR2 is SYDVKM. The CDR3 consists of 15 residues.

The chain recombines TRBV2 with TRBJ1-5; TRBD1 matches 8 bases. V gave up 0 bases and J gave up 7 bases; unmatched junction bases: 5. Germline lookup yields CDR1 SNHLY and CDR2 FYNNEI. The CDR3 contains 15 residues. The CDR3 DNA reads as TGTGCCAGCAGTGAAGCGGGACAGGTAGGCCAGCCCCAGCATTTT. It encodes CASSEAGQVGQPQHF.

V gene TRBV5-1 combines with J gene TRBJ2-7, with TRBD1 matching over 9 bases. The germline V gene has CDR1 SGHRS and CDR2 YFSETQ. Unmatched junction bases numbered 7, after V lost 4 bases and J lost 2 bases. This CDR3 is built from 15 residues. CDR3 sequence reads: CASSQGQGPTYEQYF. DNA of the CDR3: TGCGCCAGCAGCCAGGGACAGGGCCCTACCTACGAGCAGTACTTC.

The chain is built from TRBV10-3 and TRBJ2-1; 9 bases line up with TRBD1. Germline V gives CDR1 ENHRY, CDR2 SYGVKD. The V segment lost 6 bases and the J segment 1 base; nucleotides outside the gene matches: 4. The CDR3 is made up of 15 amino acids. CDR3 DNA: TGTGCCATCAGACCGGACAGGGGATCCTACAATGAGCAGTTCTTC. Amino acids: CAIRPDRGSYNEQFF.